Below, 30 T cell receptor beta chains from the same sample are listed, as sequenced in a study of blood T cell dynamics during melanoma immunotherapy. Assay used: immunoSEQ multiplex PCR; TCRdb lists only in-frame clones, some missing. The repertoire holds about 8,500 clones, with about four fifths as singletons. As for time point: pre-treatment baseline. The sample was blood, taken from a patient treated with checkpoint blockade. These receptors were obtained from a human donor with melanoma.

The CDR3 nucleotides read TGCGCCAGCAGCATAACAGGGCAAGAGACCCAGTACTTC. Translating gives CASSITGQETQYF. This chain joins TRBV5-1 and TRBJ2-5; tentatively, D is TRBD1 (6 bases). CDR1 is SGHRS and CDR2 is YFSETQ in the germline V gene. Trimming removed 4 bases at V and 2 bases at J, with 9 bases between. CDR3 length: 13 amino acids.

This clone has more than one count but fewer than ten. This chain connects TRBV7-9 to TRBJ1-1, with TRBD1 matching over 10 bases. The CDR3 runs to 15 residues. Trimming cost V 2 bases and J 4 bases; bases outside gene matches: 4. The germline V gene encodes CDR1 SEHNR and CDR2 FQNEAQ (reference sequence). In nucleotides, the CDR3 is TGTGCCAGCAGCTTAAGGGACAGGGGTCTCACTGAAGCTTTCTTT. This sequence encodes CASSLRDRGLTEAFF. Supplemented by reference TRBV7-9 and TRBJ1-1, the full variable domain reads DTGVSQNPRHKITKRGQNVTFRCDPISEHNRLYWYRQTLGQGPEFLTYFQNEAQLEKSRLLSDRFSAERPKGSFSTLEIQRTEQGDSAMYLCASSLRDRGLTEAFFGQGTRLTVV.

The table lists this clone with a count of one. The genes are TRBV28 and TRBJ2-2; a possible D gene is TRBD1 (6 bases). Germline V lookup: CDR1 MDHEN, CDR2 SYDVKM. V was pared by 1 base and J by 5 bases, with 14 bases between. The CDR3 runs 16 residues. This chain's CDR3 is CASSLLLGTSTGELFF. The CDR3 DNA is TGTGCCAGCAGTTTATTGTTGGGGACATCGACCGGGGAGCTGTTTTTT.

The chain links TRBV30 to TRBJ2-3; 14 bases are shared with TRBD2. The length of the CDR3 is 17 residues. V lost 2 bases and J lost 5; bases outside the gene matches: 9. Germline V lookup: CDR1 GTSNPN, CDR2 SVGIG (reference sequence). The CDR3 protein is CAWSFGGLAGAQDTQYF. CDR3 bases: TGTGCCTGGAGTTTTGGGGGACTAGCGGGAGCCCAAGATACGCAGTATTTT.

This chain joins TRBV16 and TRBJ2-1, with D tentatively TRBD1 (6 bases). Germline V CDR1 and CDR2: KGHSY, FQNENV. The CDR3 length is 14 residues. Trimming removed 1 base from V and 5 bases from J, with 9 bases in between. The CDR3 is CASSQYRVDNEQFF. Written as DNA, the CDR3 is TGTGCCAGCAGCCAATACAGGGTCGACAATGAGCAGTTCTTC.

This rearrangement joins TRBV19 to TRBJ1-3; D is ambiguous. V was trimmed by 4 bases and J by 0 bases, leaving 7 bases between them. Germline loops: CDR1 LNHDA, CDR2 SQIVND (reference sequence). The CDR3 runs 14 residues. CDR3 in DNA: TGTGCCAGTAGTAAGACATCCTCTGGAAACACCATATATTTT. It codes for CASSKTSSGNTIYF.

In its sample, this clone was seen once. Germline and junction disagree at one end, which may indicate a read error. The chain joins TRBV7-2 to TRBJ2-2; D uncertain. Germline CDR1 is SGHTA and CDR2 is FQGNSA. This CDR3 is 13 amino acids long. The CDR3 reads CVSSSGPSGELFF. CDR3 sequence (DNA): TGTGTCAGCAGCTCGGGTCCCTCGGGGGAGCTGTTTTTT.

The CDR3 sequence is CASSLDLNQYYGYTF. The DNA for the CDR3 is TGTGCCAGCAGCTTAGACCTAAACCAATACTATGGCTACACCTTC. V gene TRBV7-9 combines with J gene TRBJ1-2; D unresolved. Germline values: CDR1 SEHNR, CDR2 FQNEAQ (reference sequence). V was trimmed by 1 base and J by 3 bases, leaving 12 bases between them. The CDR3 runs to 15 residues.

The chain employs TRBV25-1 and TRBJ1-5, with D perhaps matching TRBD1 (6 bases). Trimming stripped 3 bases from V and 7 bases from J, with 13 bases between. Germline CDR1 and CDR2: MGHDK and SYGVNS. The CDR3 is 14 residues long. CDR3 region: CASSDYSGGQPQHF. DNA for the CDR3: TGTGCCAGCAGTGACTATTCTGGGGGCCAGCCCCAGCATTTT.

This clone was counted between two and nine times. This chain links TRBV28 with TRBJ1-5; a possible D gene is TRBD1 (6 bases). V lost 10 bases and J 3 bases, leaving 16 bases between the germline ends. The CDR3 totals 14 residues. The germline V gene has CDR1 MDHEN and CDR2 SYDVKM. CDR3 in amino acids: CAIWGGAVNQPQHF. The CDR3, as DNA: TGTGCCATCTGGGGGGGGGCCGTCAATCAGCCCCAGCATTTT.

The V and J genes are TRBV28 and TRBJ2-1; D not certain. This CDR3 has 11 residues. Germline lookup yields CDR1 MDHEN and CDR2 SYDVKM. The V gene lost 3 bases and the J gene lost 10 bases, with 7 bases spanning the gap. The CDR3 loop reads CASSFWAEQFF. The CDR3 bases are TGTGCCAGCAGTTTCTGGGCGGAGCAGTTCTTC. Drawing the rest from reference TRBV28 and TRBJ2-1, the complete variable domain is DVKVTQSSRYLVKRTGEKVFLECVQDMDHENMFWYRQDPGLGLRLIYFSYDVKMKEKGDIPEGYSVSREKKERFSLILESASTNQTSMYLCASSFWAEQFFGPGTRLTVL.

The chain employs TRBV5-1 and TRBJ2-2; the match to TRBD1 covers 7 bases. CDR3 size: 15 residues. V lost 6 bases and J lost 2; bases outside the gene matches: 7. CDR1 is SGHRS, CDR2 YFSETQ, per germline. The CDR3 protein is CASTQGQPNTGELFF. CDR3 coding DNA: TGCGCCAGCACACAGGGACAGCCCAACACCGGGGAGCTGTTTTTT.

This chain uses TRBV5-1 with TRBJ2-5, with 11 bases identical to TRBD2. The CDR3 loop spans 17 amino acids. With V trimmed by 3 bases and J by 1 base, 8 bases remained unmatched. Germline lookup yields CDR1 SGHRS and CDR2 YFSETQ. This CDR3 is CASSSAASGGPQETQYF. CDR3 nucleotides: TGCGCCAGCAGCTCGGCGGCTAGCGGGGGGCCCCAAGAGACCCAGTACTTC.

This clone was detected only a few times. The chain couples TRBV6-4 to TRBJ1-6; D possibly corresponds to TRBD1 (6 bases). This CDR3 is 14 amino acids long. Between the trimmed V and J ends, which lost 3 bases and 6 bases, there was a span of 9 bases. Germline values: CDR1 MRHNA, CDR2 SNTAGT. The CDR3 DNA sequence: TGTGCCAGCAGTGAAACAGGGCTTAATTCACCCCTCCACTTT. Amino acid sequence: CASSETGLNSPLHF.

This sequence joins TRBV11-3 and TRBJ2-5; D gene ambiguous. This CDR3 has 12 residues. Deletions cut 3 bases from V and 2 bases from J, with 4 bases between. The germline V gene has CDR1 SGHNT and CDR2 YENEEA. This CDR3 reads CASSLAQETQYF. CDR3 nucleotide sequence: TGTGCCAGCAGCTTGGCACAAGAGACCCAGTACTTC. Combining the CDR3 with reference TRBV11-3 and TRBJ2-5 gives the whole variable domain EAGVVQSPRYKIIEKKQPVAFWCNPISGHNTLYWYLQNLGQGPELLIRYENEEAVDDSQLPKDRFSAERLKGVDSTLKIQPAELGDSAVYLCASSLAQETQYFGPGTRLLVL.

This rearrangement joins TRBV19 to TRBJ1-4; D may be TRBD1 (5 bases). There are 12 residues in the CDR3. Trimming left V 7 bases short and J 4 bases short, with 7 bases between. CDR1 is LNHDA and CDR2 is SQIVND in the germline V gene (reference sequence). The CDR3 region is CASMGDNEKLFF. The CDR3 DNA reads as TGTGCCAGTATGGGGGATAATGAAAAACTGTTTTTT.

V is TRBV6-5 and J is TRBJ1-6, with D possibly being TRBD1 (5 bases). V was shortened by 6 bases and J by 10 bases, with 16 bases between the two germline ends. The germline V gene encodes CDR1 MNHEY and CDR2 SVGAGI. The CDR3 is made up of 14 amino acids. CDR3 sequence: CASRLTQDSSPLHF. Written as DNA, the CDR3 is TGTGCCAGCAGACTAACACAGGATAGCTCACCCCTCCACTTT.

This clone has just one count. This rearrangement joins TRBV7-2 to TRBJ2-7; D not certain. Per the germline V gene, CDR1 is SGHTA and CDR2 is FQGNSA. V was pared by 4 bases and J by 0 bases, with 10 bases between. This CDR3 comprises 14 residues. The CDR3 DNA reads TGTGCCAGCAGCTACCAGGCGAGCTCCTACGAGCAGTACTTC. Residues: CASSYQASSYEQYF. The full variable domain, its missing parts supplied by reference TRBV7-2 and TRBJ2-7, is GAGVSQSPSNKVTEKGKDVELRCDPISGHTALYWYRQSLGQGLEFLIYFQGNSAPDKSGLPSDRFSAERTGGSVSTLTIQRTQQEDSAVYLCASSYQASSYEQYFGPGTRLTVT.

The rearrangement joins TRBV11-2 to TRBJ2-5; possible D gene TRBD1, 5 bases. Between the trimmed V and J ends, which lost 8 bases and 2 bases, there was a span of 12 bases. CDR1 is SGHAT and CDR2 is FQNNGV in the germline V gene. The CDR3 is made up of 13 amino acids. The CDR3 loop reads CASSVPGQETQYF. For the CDR3, the DNA is TGTGCCAGCTCAGTACCAGGGCAAGAGACCCAGTACTTC.

The chain recombines TRBV6-5 with TRBJ1-2; tentative D call: TRBD1 (5 bases). The V and J ends lost 8 bases and 2 bases respectively, with 12 bases between them. From germline, CDR1 is MNHEY and CDR2 SVGAGI. This CDR3 is built from 13 residues. The CDR3 is CASYSTVNYGYTF. The CDR3 region has the DNA TGTGCCAGCTATTCGACAGTGAACTATGGCTACACCTTC.

The chain is built from TRBV29-1 and TRBJ2-1; D gene ambiguous. Germline CDR1 and CDR2: SQVTM and ANQGSEA. The CDR3 totals 12 residues. The V end was cut by 4 bases, the J end by 6 bases, with 10 bases between. This chain's CDR3 is CSVGAPSNEQFF. The CDR3 DNA reads as TGCAGCGTTGGGGCTCCCTCCAATGAGCAGTTCTTC.

This rearrangement joins TRBV7-9 to TRBJ2-7; perhaps TRBD2 as D (6 bases). V was shortened by 6 bases and J by 6 bases, with 15 bases between the two germline ends. The CDR3 covers 13 residues. Germline V gene sequence: CDR1 SEHNR, CDR2 FQNEAQ (reference sequence). The CDR3: CASRHNRAGEQYF. As DNA, the CDR3 is TGTGCCAGCAGGCACAACCGAGCGGGCGAGCAGTACTTC.

The chain links TRBV7-2 to TRBJ2-7; D might be TRBD1 or TRBD2, each matching 5 bases. In germline, CDR1 is SGHTA, CDR2 FQGNSA. V lost 4 bases and J 3 bases, leaving 10 bases between the germline ends. The CDR3 extends over 13 amino acids. The CDR3 nucleotides are TGTGCCAGCAGCTCACGGGACGGCTACGAGCAGTACTTC. This gives the protein CASSSRDGYEQYF.

The rearrangement joins TRBV10-3 to TRBJ1-2, with 9 bases aligning to TRBD1. This CDR3 has 14 residues. Germline V lookup: CDR1 ENHRY, CDR2 SYGVKD. With 6 bases clipped from V and 5 bases from J, the junction kept 7 bases outside the gene matches. The CDR3 DNA reads as TGTGCCATCAGGGGGGACAGGGAAGGGTATGGCTACACCTTC. It encodes CAIRGDREGYGYTF.

J is TRBJ1-3 and V is TRBV9, with D tentatively TRBD1 (5 bases). Germline-derived CDR1 and CDR2 are SGDLS and YYNGEE. V shed 4 bases and J shed 0 bases, with 17 bases lying between them. The CDR3 consists of 17 residues. Here the CDR3 reads CASSPRQGPISGNTIYF. The CDR3 DNA follows: TGTGCCAGCAGCCCGCGTCAGGGACCGATCTCTGGAAACACCATATATTTT.

The chain carries TRBV27 and TRBJ2-7, with 8 positions matching TRBD1. CDR1 is MNHEY, CDR2 SMNVEV, per germline (reference sequence). The CDR3 extends over 13 amino acids. Trimming at V came to 2 bases and at J to 7 bases, leaving 4 bases not matched to a gene. The CDR3: CASSLGQGKEQYF. The CDR3 nucleotides read TGTGCCAGCAGTTTAGGACAGGGAAAAGAGCAGTACTTC.

The chain links TRBV19 to TRBJ2-5, with 11 bases lining up with TRBD2. The CDR3 contains 15 residues. Germline CDR1 LNHDA, CDR2 SQIVND (reference sequence). The J segment lost 3 bases and the V segment lost 2 bases, leaving 2 bases of the junction unmatched. Written as DNA, the CDR3 is TGTGCCAGTAGTATAACTAGCGGGAGTGAAGAGACCCAGTACTTC. This translates into CASSITSGSEETQYF.

This clone was observed once. The chain is built from TRBV4-3 and TRBJ2-5; TRBD2 agrees at 8 bases. This CDR3 contains 16 residues. V gave up 4 bases and J gave up 5 bases; unmatched junction bases: 12. CDR1 is LGHNA and CDR2 is YSLEER in the germline V gene. The CDR3 nucleotides are TGCGCCAGCAGCCCGGTAGCGGGAATATCCGGGGAGACCCAGTACTTC. This codes for CASSPVAGISGETQYF.

V usage is TRBV7-2 and J usage is TRBJ1-5; no clear D. This CDR3 is 15 amino acids long. CDR1 is SGHTA, CDR2 FQGNSA, per germline. Trimming removed 1 base from V and 0 bases from J, with 7 bases in between. The CDR3 DNA sequence: TGTGCCAGCAGCTTAGAAGGCAGTAGCAATCAGCCCCAGCATTTT. Its translation is CASSLEGSSNQPQHF.

The chain uses TRBV7-8 and TRBJ1-4; D is possibly TRBD1 (5 bases). Germline CDR1 is SGHVS and CDR2 is FQNEAQ. Trimming removed 5 bases at V and 3 bases at J, with 19 bases between. CDR3 length equals 17 residues. CDR3 sequence: CASSDLSGSPANEKLFF. CDR3 DNA sequence: TGTGCCAGCAGCGACCTCTCAGGGTCTCCGGCTAATGAAAAACTGTTTTTT. Filled out from reference TRBV7-8 and TRBJ1-4, the complete variable domain reads GAGVSQSPRYKVAKRGQDVALRCDPISGHVSLFWYQQALGQGPEFLTYFQNEAQLDKSGLPSDRFFAERPEGSVSTLKIQRTQQEDSAVYLCASSDLSGSPANEKLFFGSGTQLSVL.